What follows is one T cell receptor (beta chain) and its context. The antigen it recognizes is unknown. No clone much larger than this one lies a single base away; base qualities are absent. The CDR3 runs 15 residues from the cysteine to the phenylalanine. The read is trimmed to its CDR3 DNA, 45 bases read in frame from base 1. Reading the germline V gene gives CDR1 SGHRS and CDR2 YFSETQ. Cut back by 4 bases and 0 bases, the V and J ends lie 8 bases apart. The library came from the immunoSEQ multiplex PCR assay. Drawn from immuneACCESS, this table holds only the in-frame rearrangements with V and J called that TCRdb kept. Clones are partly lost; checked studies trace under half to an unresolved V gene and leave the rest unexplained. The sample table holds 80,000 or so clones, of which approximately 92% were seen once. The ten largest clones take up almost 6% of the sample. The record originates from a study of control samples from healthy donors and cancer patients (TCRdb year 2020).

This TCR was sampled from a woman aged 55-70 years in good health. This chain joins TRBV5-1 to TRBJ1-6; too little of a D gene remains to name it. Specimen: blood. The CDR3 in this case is CASSRDSSYNSPLHF. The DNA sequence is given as TGCGCCAGCAGCAGGGATAGCTCCTATAATTCACCCCTCCACTTT.